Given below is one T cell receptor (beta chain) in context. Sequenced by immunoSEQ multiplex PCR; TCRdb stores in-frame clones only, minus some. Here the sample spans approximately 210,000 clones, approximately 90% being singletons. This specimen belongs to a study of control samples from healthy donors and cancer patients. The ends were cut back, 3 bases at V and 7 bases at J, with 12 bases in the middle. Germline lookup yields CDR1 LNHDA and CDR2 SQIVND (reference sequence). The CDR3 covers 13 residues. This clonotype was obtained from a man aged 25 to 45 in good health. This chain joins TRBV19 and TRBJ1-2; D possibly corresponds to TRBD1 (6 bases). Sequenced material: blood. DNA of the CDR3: TGTGCCAGTAGTATTTCAAGGACAGCTGGCTACACCTTC. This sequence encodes CASSISRTAGYTF.